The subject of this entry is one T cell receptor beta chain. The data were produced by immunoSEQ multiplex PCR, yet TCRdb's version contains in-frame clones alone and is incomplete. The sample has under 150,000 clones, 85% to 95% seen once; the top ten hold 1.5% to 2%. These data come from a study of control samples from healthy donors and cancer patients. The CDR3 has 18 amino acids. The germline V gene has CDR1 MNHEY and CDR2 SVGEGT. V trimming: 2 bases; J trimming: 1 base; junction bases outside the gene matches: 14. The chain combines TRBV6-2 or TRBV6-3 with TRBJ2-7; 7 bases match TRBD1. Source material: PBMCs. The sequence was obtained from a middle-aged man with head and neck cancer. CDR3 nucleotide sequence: TGTGCCAGCAGTTACCTTGTGGACAGGCCCCTTCTATCCTACGAGCAGTACTTC. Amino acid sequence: CASSYLVDRPLLSYEQYF.